This T cell receptor (beta chain) was observed in a study of blood T cell repertoires in COVID-19. Enrollment of patients from Seattle took place during active infection, with longitudinal follow-up. With 3 bases clipped from V and 11 bases from J, the junction kept 4 bases outside the gene matches. Germline lookup yields CDR1 SNHLY and CDR2 FYNNEI. CDR3 size: 12 residues. Clones were read by immunoSEQ multiplex PCR, and TCRdb kept only the in-frame ones, dropping some. The profile shows about 170,000 clones, around four fifths of them singletons. This clone was observed a handful of times. Sequenced: peripheral blood. This clonotype originated in a woman older than 75 with COVID-19, enrolled during active disease. The rearrangement uses TRBV2 and TRBJ1-5; 7 bases map to TRBD1. The CDR3 protein is CASSDLTGSQHF. In nucleotides, the CDR3 is TGTGCCAGCAGTGATTTGACAGGGTCCCAGCATTTT.